This T cell receptor beta chain was captured in a study of CD8 T cells in ankylosing spondylitis. General study points: Past studies reported some motif variants in reactive arthritis synovial fluid and blood. CD8+ disease-linked clones were present at relatively low frequencies in blood. A TCR beta motif of several highly homologous variants seemed to mark ankylosing spondylitis blood.

This clonotype has ten or more counts. Its antigen is currently unknown. Quantitative 5'-RACE with molecular barcodes generated TCR beta libraries. TCRdb re-called the 5' RACE reads through MiXCR, storing one row per CDR3 protein. Of approximately 130,000 distinct CDR3 sequences listed, approximately 9.7% were seen once; the top ten hold roughly 3.4%. Deletions cut 7 bases from V and 5 bases from J, with 5 bases between. There are 11 residues in the CDR3. This clonotype was sampled from a male donor with ankylosing spondylitis or in good health (not recorded which). This rearrangement joins TRBV12-3 or TRBV12-4 to TRBJ2-2; D remains unclear. The sequenced material came from blood, either unsorted or a sorted T cell fraction (not recorded which). DNA for the CDR3: TGTGCCAGCAAACGGACCGGGGAGCTGTTTTTT. As protein: CASKRTGELFF.